This T cell receptor beta chain is drawn from a study of CD8 T cells in ankylosing spondylitis. Notes on the study in general: Enrichment of disease-linked clones was reportedly significant in matched ankylosing spondylitis synovial fluid. Within ankylosing spondylitis blood, a TCR beta motif made up of several highly homologous variants appeared to be characteristic.

Scientists made TCR beta libraries using quantitative 5'-RACE with molecular barcodes. TCRdb independently ran MiXCR on the 5' RACE reads; one entry per CDR3 protein. The data contain around 130,000 distinct CDR3 sequences, 7% of them seen just once; the ten biggest clones take up roughly an eighth. This clonotype was recorded at least ten times. The antigen is undetermined. Germline values: CDR1 SGHTA, CDR2 FQGNSA. Unmatched junction bases numbered 6, after V lost 5 bases and J lost 4 bases. The CDR3 covers 15 residues. The clonotype comes from a male donor with ankylosing spondylitis or in good health (not recorded which). Sequenced material: blood, either unsorted or a sorted T cell fraction (not recorded which). The chain carries TRBV7-2 and TRBJ2-1; TRBD1 matches at 9 bases. CDR3 protein: CASSADRGEYNEQFF. Here the CDR3 DNA reads TGTGCCAGCAGCGCGGACAGGGGCGAATACAATGAGCAGTTCTTC.